This TCR beta chain emerged from a study of T cells in localized non-small cell lung cancer. Findings and limits, study-wide: A raised T cell density in blood coincided with lengthier overall survival.

Details on this clone: No antigen is known for it.

Germline values: CDR1 SGHRS, CDR2 YFSETQ. This CDR3 is 14 amino acids long. J was trimmed by 10 bases and V by 4 bases; bases with no gene match: 7. This table comes from immunoSEQ multiplex PCR, and its TCRdb copy is limited to in-frame clones, with some not included. The data hold under 65,000 clones, with approximately 82% observed a single time. The chain uses TRBV5-1 and TRBJ1-6; TRBD1 matches at 8 bases. The sample consisted of peripheral blood, taken before any cancer treatment. The clonotype was recovered from a female donor aged 60 or older with stage II squamous cell lung carcinoma. CDR3 amino acids: CASSRGQAQSPLHF. For the CDR3, the DNA is TGCGCCAGCAGCAGGGGACAGGCACAATCACCCCTCCACTTT.